This TCR beta chain was recorded in a study of blood T cell repertoires in COVID-19. On the study more broadly: There were acute and convalescent COVID-19 samples, and they came from the United States, Italy and Spain. T cells, B-cell-depleted T cells, or PBMCs supplied cDNA or gDNA.

Trimming took off 2 bases at V and 0 bases at J, with 9 bases between the two ends. The CDR3 spans 15 residues. CDR1 is SGHNT, CDR2 YYREEE, per germline (reference sequence). Original data processing: Amplification with reference gene primers provided the estimates of nucleated cell counts. This table comes from immunoSEQ multiplex PCR, and its TCRdb copy is limited to in-frame clones, with some not included. Clonal size and the V and J genes are those of that table, whereas D and trimming came from the DNA. The sample contains roughly 170,000 clones, roughly 90% of which appear only once. The receptor was derived from a man between 65 and 85 years old with active or convalescent COVID-19. V usage is TRBV5-4 and J usage is TRBJ2-1; D remains unclear. Sequenced sample: peripheral blood. CDR3 DNA: TGTGCCAGCAGCTTTTCACGGAGCTCCTACAATGAGCAGTTCTTC. This encodes CASSFSRSSYNEQFF. The whole variable domain, filled in from reference TRBV5-4 and TRBJ2-1, reads ETGVTQSPTHLIKTRGQQVTLRCSSQSGHNTVSWYQQALGQGPQFIFQYYREEENGRGNFPPRFSGLQFPNYSSELNVNALELDDSALYLCASSFSRSSYNEQFFGPGTRLTVL.